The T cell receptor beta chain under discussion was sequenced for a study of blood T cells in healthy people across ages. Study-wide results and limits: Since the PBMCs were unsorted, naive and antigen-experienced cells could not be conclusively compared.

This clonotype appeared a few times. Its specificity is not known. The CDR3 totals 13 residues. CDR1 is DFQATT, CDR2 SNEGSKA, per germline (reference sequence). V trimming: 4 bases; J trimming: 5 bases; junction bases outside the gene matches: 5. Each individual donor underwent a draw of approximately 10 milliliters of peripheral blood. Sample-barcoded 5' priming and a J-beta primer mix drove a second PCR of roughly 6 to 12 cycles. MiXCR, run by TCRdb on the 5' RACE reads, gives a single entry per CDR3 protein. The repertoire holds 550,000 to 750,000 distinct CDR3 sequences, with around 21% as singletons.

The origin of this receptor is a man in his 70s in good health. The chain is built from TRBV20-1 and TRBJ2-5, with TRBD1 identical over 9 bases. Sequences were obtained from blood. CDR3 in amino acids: CSAIRQGGETQYF. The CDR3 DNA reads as TGCAGTGCTATCAGACAGGGGGGGGAGACCCAGTACTTC.